Shown below are 14 T cell receptor beta chains from a single sample sequenced in a study of cytomegalovirus exposure and HLA in healthy donors. Researchers ran the PCR with 60 Vbeta and 13 Jbeta primers. Sequencing used immunoSEQ multiplex PCR; TCRdb keeps in-frame clones, though not all of them. Of over 95,000 clones listed, roughly three quarters are singletons. The specimen was PBMCs. These receptor sequences come from a female donor in good health and CMV-seronegative.

CDR3 amino acids: CASSEAGVTGKQYF. The CDR3 coding sequence is TGTGCCAGCAGTGAAGCAGGGGTGACAGGAAAGCAGTACTTC. This chain uses TRBV6-1 with TRBJ2-7; D is possibly TRBD1 (6 bases). This CDR3 comprises 14 residues. V gave up 0 bases and J gave up 8 bases, with 14 bases separating them. Looked up from germline, CDR1 is MNHNS and CDR2 is SASEGT.

The V and J genes are TRBV27 and TRBJ1-2; maybe TRBD1 (6 bases). Germline CDR1 and CDR2: MNHEY and SMNVEV (reference sequence). Trimming took off 2 bases at V and 9 bases at J, with 13 bases between the two ends. This CDR3 spans 13 amino acids. CDR3 loop: CASSLTGFASYTF. The CDR3 DNA reads TGTGCCAGCAGTTTAACAGGGTTTGCGAGCTACACCTTC.

V is TRBV7-8 and J is TRBJ2-7, with no clear D. V was cut by 5 bases and J by 1 base, with 9 bases left in between. Germline V lookup: CDR1 SGHVS, CDR2 FQNEAQ. The CDR3 is made up of 13 amino acids. The CDR3 bases are TGTGCCAGCAGCCAACCAGAATCCTACGAGCAGTACTTC. It translates to CASSQPESYEQYF.

This clone was seen once. The chain carries TRBV4-3 and TRBJ2-7, with TRBD1 matching 8 bases. The CDR3 covers 14 residues. J lost 6 bases, V lost 3 bases, and 7 bases had no gene match. Germline values: CDR1 LGHNA, CDR2 YSLEER. CDR3 amino acids: CASSQDREGVEQYF. The CDR3 bases are TGCGCCAGCAGCCAGGACAGGGAAGGGGTCGAGCAGTACTTC.

The chain has TRBV2 and TRBJ1-1; D may be TRBD1 (6 bases). This CDR3 spans 14 amino acids. From germline, CDR1 is SNHLY and CDR2 FYNNEI. V lost 9 bases to trimming and J lost 4 bases, with 18 bases between them. The CDR3 spells CASNRVDNPTEAFF. DNA of the CDR3: TGTGCCAGTAACAGGGTTGATAACCCCACTGAAGCTTTCTTT.

DNA of the CDR3: TGTGCCAGCAGCCGGGGGACTAGCGGGGTCCCAGATACGCAGTATTTT. Translated, it gives CASSRGTSGVPDTQYF. This sequence joins TRBV7-9 and TRBJ2-3; the match to TRBD2 covers 13 bases. CDR1 SEHNR and CDR2 FQNEAQ come from the germline V gene (reference sequence). This CDR3 comprises 16 residues. V gave up 5 bases and J gave up 4 bases; unmatched junction bases: 6.

This chain uses TRBV2 with TRBJ1-2, with a tentative D call TRBD1 (5 bases). This CDR3 is 13 amino acids long. Trimming left V 6 bases short and J 8 bases short, with 16 bases between. Germline CDR1 and CDR2: SNHLY and FYNNEI. Here the CDR3 DNA reads TGTGCCAGCAGCCTACAGGCCCCGGAAGGCTACACCTTC. It codes for CASSLQAPEGYTF.

The V gene is TRBV4-1, the J gene TRBJ1-2; 8 nucleotides align to TRBD1. V dropped 2 bases and J dropped 5; count of bases not matched to a gene: 4. The germline V gene has CDR1 MGHRA and CDR2 YSYEKL. The CDR3 is 14 residues long. The CDR3 DNA is TGCGCCAGCAGCCAACCCGACAGGGGATATGGCTACACCTTC. Translating gives CASSQPDRGYGYTF.

The chain combines TRBV27 with TRBJ2-6; unclear D gene. The CDR3 is 16 residues long. V lost 6 bases and J lost 0, with 12 bases in between. Germline V CDR1 and CDR2: MNHEY, SMNVEV (reference sequence). The CDR3 nucleotides read TGTGCCAGCAGCCCCCCCCGAGGCTCTGGGGCCAACGTCCTGACTTTC. This codes for CASSPPRGSGANVLTF.

The chain is built from TRBV2 and TRBJ2-5; 8 bases agree with TRBD1. Germline values: CDR1 SNHLY, CDR2 FYNNEI. CDR3 length: 15 amino acids. V lost 5 bases to trimming and J lost 4 bases; unmatched junction nucleotides: 9. Here the CDR3 DNA reads TGTGCCAGCAGTCCCCATGGACAGGGAGGAGAGACCCAGTACTTC. Translating gives CASSPHGQGGETQYF.

The chain joins TRBV2 to TRBJ2-3; 11 bases are shared with TRBD2. Trimming at V came to 1 base and at J to 4 bases, leaving 1 base not matched to a gene. From germline, CDR1 is SNHLY and CDR2 FYNNEI. The CDR3 length is 15 residues. The CDR3 nucleotides are TGTGCCAGCAGTGAAGTACTAGCGGGGGCAGATACGCAGTATTTT. It is translated as CASSEVLAGADTQYF.

This clone was observed a few times. The V gene is TRBV7-9, the J gene TRBJ1-3; D gene uncertain. Germline CDR1 reads SEHNR; CDR2 reads FQNEAQ (reference sequence). This CDR3 region has 14 residues. V shed 1 base and J shed 2 bases, with 6 bases lying between them. Here the CDR3 reads CASSLESAGNTIYF. In DNA, the CDR3 is TGTGCCAGCAGCTTAGAGTCGGCTGGAAACACCATATATTTT.

The chain couples TRBV10-1 to TRBJ2-1; D gene uncertain. The CDR3 spans 14 residues. Trimming shortened V by 0 bases and J by 8 bases, and 11 bases separated the two germline ends. The germline gives CDR1 WNHNN, CDR2 SYGVQD (reference sequence). CDR3 in amino acids: CASSESPSLHEQFF. The CDR3 nucleotides are TGCGCCAGCAGTGAGTCTCCCAGTCTCCATGAGCAGTTCTTC.

V usage is TRBV7-9 and J usage is TRBJ2-7; no reliable D call. Trimming took off 6 bases at V and 3 bases at J, with 21 bases between the two ends. The germline V gene encodes CDR1 SEHNR and CDR2 FQNEAQ (reference sequence). The CDR3 contains 16 residues. The chain's CDR3 is CASSLSGLISDYEQYF. DNA of the CDR3: TGTGCCAGCAGTCTATCAGGCCTCATCTCGGACTACGAGCAGTACTTC.